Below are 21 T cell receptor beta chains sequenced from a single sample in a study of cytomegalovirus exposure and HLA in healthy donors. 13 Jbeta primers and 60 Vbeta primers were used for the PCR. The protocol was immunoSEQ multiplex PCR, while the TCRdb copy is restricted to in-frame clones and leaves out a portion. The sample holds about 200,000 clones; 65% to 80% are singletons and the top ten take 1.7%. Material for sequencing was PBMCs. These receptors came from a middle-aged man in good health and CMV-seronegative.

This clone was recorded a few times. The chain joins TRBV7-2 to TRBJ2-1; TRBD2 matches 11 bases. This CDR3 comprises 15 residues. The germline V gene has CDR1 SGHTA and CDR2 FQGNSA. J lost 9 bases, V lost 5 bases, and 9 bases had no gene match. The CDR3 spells CASSRNSGRASEQFF. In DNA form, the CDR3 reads TGTGCCAGCAGCCGAAATAGCGGGAGGGCTAGTGAGCAGTTCTTC.

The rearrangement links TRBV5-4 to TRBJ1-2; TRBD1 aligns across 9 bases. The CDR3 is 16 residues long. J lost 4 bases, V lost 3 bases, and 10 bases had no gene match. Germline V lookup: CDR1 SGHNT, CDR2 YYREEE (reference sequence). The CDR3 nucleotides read TGTGCCAGCAGCTATACAGGGGGCGGCTTTTCCTATGGCTACACCTTC. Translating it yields CASSYTGGGFSYGYTF. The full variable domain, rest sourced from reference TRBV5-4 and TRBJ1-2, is ETGVTQSPTHLIKTRGQQVTLRCSSQSGHNTVSWYQQALGQGPQFIFQYYREEENGRGNFPPRFSGLQFPNYSSELNVNALELDDSALYLCASSYTGGGFSYGYTFGSGTRLTVV.

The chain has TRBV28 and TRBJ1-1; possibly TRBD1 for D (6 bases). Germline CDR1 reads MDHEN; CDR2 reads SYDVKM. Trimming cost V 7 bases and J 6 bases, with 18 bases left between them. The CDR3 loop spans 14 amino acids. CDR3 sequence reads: CASTPAGEGPEAFF. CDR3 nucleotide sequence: TGTGCCAGCACCCCGGCAGGGGAAGGGCCTGAAGCTTTCTTT. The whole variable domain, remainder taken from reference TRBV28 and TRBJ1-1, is DVKVTQSSRYLVKRTGEKVFLECVQDMDHENMFWYRQDPGLGLRLIYFSYDVKMKEKGDIPEGYSVSREKKERFSLILESASTNQTSMYLCASTPAGEGPEAFFGQGTRLTVV.

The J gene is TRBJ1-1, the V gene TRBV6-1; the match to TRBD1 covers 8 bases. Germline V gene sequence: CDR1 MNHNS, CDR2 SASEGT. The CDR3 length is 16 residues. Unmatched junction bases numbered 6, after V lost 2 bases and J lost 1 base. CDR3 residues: CASSENSGQGNTEAFF. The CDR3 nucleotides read TGTGCCAGCAGTGAAAATTCAGGACAGGGGAACACTGAAGCTTTCTTT.

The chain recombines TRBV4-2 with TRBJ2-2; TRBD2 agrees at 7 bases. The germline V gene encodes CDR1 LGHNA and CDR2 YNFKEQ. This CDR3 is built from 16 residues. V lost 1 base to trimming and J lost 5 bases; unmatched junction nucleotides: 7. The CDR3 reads CASSQVGGRETGELFF. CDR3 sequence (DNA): TGTGCCAGCAGCCAAGTTGGCGGGAGAGAGACCGGGGAGCTGTTTTTT.

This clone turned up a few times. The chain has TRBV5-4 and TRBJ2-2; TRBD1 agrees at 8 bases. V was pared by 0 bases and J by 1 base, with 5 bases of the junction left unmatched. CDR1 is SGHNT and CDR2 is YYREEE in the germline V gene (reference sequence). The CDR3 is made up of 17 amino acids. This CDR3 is CASSLAGQVLNTGELFF. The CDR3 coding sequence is TGTGCCAGCAGCTTGGCGGGACAGGTACTGAACACCGGGGAGCTGTTTTTT.

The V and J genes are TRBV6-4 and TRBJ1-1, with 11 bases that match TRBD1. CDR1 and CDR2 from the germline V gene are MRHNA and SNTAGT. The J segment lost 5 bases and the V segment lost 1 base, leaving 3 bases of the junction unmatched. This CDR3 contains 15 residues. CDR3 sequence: CASSDWGTGGTEAFF. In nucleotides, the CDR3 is TGTGCCAGCAGTGACTGGGGGACAGGGGGAACTGAAGCTTTCTTT.

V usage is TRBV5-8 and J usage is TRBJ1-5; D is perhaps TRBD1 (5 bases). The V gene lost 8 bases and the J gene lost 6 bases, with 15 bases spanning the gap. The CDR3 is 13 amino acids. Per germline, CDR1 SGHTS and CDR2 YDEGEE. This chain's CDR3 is CARFYQGGQPQHF. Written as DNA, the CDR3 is TGTGCCAGGTTTTATCAGGGAGGTCAGCCCCAGCATTTT.

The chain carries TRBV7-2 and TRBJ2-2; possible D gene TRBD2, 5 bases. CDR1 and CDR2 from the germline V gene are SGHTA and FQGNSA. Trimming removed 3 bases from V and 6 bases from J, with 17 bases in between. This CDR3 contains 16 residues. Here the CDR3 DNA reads TGTGCCAGCAGCTTGGGGATAACTAGTGGCGCCGGGGAGCTGTTTTTT. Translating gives CASSLGITSGAGELFF.

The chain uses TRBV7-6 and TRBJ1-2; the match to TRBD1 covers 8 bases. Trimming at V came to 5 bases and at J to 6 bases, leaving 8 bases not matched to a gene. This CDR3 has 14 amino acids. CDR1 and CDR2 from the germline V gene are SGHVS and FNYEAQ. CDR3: CASSTRQGPDGYTF. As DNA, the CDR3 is TGTGCCAGCAGCACACGACAGGGGCCGGATGGCTACACCTTC.

This chain's CDR3 is CASSPPGRGAETQYF. CDR3 DNA sequence: TGTGCCAGCTCACCACCTGGCAGGGGTGCAGAGACCCAGTACTTC. The gene calls are TRBV18 and TRBJ2-5, with a tentative D call TRBD1 (6 bases). Trimming removed 0 bases from V and 4 bases from J, with 12 bases in between. The CDR3 has 15 residues. CDR1 is KGHSH and CDR2 is LQKENI in the germline V gene. Full variable domain (outside the CDR3, taken from reference TRBV18 and TRBJ2-5): NAGVMQNPRHLVRRRGQEARLRCSPMKGHSHVYWYRQLPEEGLKFMVYLQKENIIDESGMPKERFSAEFPKEGPSILRIQQVVRGDSAAYFCASSPPGRGAETQYFGPGTRLLVL.

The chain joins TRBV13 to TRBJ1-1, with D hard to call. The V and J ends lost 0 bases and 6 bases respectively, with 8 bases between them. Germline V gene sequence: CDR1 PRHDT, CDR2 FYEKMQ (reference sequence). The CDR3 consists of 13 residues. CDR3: CASSLGLQSEAFF. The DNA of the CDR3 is TGTGCCAGCAGCTTAGGCTTGCAGTCTGAAGCTTTCTTT.

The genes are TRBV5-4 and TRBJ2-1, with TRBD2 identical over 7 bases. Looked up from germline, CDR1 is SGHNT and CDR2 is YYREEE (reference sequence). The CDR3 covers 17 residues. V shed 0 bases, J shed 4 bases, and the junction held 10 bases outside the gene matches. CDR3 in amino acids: CASSLGGGAGVYNEQFF. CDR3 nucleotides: TGTGCCAGCAGCTTGGGGGGAGGCGCGGGAGTGTACAATGAGCAGTTCTTC. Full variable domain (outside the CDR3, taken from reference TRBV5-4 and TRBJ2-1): ETGVTQSPTHLIKTRGQQVTLRCSSQSGHNTVSWYQQALGQGPQFIFQYYREEENGRGNFPPRFSGLQFPNYSSELNVNALELDDSALYLCASSLGGGAGVYNEQFFGPGTRLTVL.

CDR3 sequence reads: CSVTGLAGAYEQYF. As DNA, the CDR3 is TGCAGCGTAACCGGACTAGCGGGAGCCTACGAGCAGTACTTC. The gene calls are TRBV29-1 and TRBJ2-7; 13 bases line up with TRBD2. Per the germline V gene, CDR1 is SQVTM and CDR2 is ANQGSEA. Trimming removed 6 bases from V and 2 bases from J; junction bases left unmatched: 4. The length of the CDR3 is 14 residues.

This CDR3 reads CASSSSGTGDYEQYF. The CDR3 nucleotides are TGTGCCAGCAGCTCCTCCGGGACAGGGGACTACGAGCAGTACTTC. J is TRBJ2-7 and V is TRBV28, with TRBD1 matching 10 bases. The junction had 8 bases not matched to a gene; V was cut back by 6 bases and J by 3 bases. Germline V lookup: CDR1 MDHEN, CDR2 SYDVKM. CDR3 length equals 15 residues.

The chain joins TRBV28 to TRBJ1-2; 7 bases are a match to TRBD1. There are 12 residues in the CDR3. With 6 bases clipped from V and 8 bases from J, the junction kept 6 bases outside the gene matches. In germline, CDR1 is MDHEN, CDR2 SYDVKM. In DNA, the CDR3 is TGTGCCAGCAGACAGGGGATCAGGGGCTACACCTTC. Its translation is CASRQGIRGYTF.

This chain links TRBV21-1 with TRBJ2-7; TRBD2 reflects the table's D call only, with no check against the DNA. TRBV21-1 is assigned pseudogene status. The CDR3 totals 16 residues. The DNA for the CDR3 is TGTGCCAGCAGCAAACAAAAAACTAGCGGGAAGTACGAGCAGTACTTC. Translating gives CASSKQKTSGKYEQYF.

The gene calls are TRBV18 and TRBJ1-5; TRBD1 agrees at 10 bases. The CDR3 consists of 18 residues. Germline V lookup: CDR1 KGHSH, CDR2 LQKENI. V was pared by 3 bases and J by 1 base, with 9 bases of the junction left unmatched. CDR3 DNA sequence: TGTGCCAGCTCACCGAGCCAGGGACAGGGGCTAAGCAATCAGCCCCAGCATTTT. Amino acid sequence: CASSPSQGQGLSNQPQHF. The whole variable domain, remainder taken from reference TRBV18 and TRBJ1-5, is NAGVMQNPRHLVRRRGQEARLRCSPMKGHSHVYWYRQLPEEGLKFMVYLQKENIIDESGMPKERFSAEFPKEGPSILRIQQVVRGDSAAYFCASSPSQGQGLSNQPQHFGDGTRLSIL.

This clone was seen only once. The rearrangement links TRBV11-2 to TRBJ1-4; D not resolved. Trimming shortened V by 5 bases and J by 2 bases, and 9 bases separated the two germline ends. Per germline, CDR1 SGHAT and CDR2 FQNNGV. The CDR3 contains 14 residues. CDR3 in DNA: TGTGCCAGCAGCCCCCTCGGGACTAATGAAAAACTGTTTTTT. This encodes CASSPLGTNEKLFF.

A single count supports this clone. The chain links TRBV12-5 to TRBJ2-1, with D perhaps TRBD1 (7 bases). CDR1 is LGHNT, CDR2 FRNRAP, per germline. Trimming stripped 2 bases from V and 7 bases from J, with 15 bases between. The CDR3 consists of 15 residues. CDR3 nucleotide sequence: TGTGCTAGTGGTTTGTCCTACAGGGGAGGAAATGAGCAGTTCTTC. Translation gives CASGLSYRGGNEQFF.

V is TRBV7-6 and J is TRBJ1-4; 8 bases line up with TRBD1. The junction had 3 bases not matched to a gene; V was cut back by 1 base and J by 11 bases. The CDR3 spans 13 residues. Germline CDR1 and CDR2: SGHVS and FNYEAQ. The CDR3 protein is CASSLVTGDKLFF. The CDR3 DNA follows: TGTGCCAGCAGCTTAGTGACAGGGGACAAACTGTTTTTT. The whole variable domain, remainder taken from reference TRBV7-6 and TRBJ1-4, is GAGVSQSPRYKVTKRGQDVALRCDPISGHVSLYWYRQALGQGPEFLTYFNYEAQQDKSGLPNDRFSAERPEGSISTLTIQRTEQRDSAMYRCASSLVTGDKLFFGSGTQLSVL.